The 23 T cell receptor beta chains listed next were all sequenced from one sample in a study of cytomegalovirus exposure and HLA in healthy donors. Use of 60 Vbeta and 13 Jbeta primers characterized the PCR. Repertoires were generated with immunoSEQ multiplex PCR, while TCRdb's copy carries only in-frame clones and drops some. The sample records approximately 170,000 clones, just over 75% being singletons. The sample taken for sequencing was PBMCs. These receptors were collected from a man aged 40-55 years in good health and CMV-seronegative.

The chain combines TRBV5-1 with TRBJ2-3, with TRBD1 matching over 9 bases. Trimming at V came to 7 bases and at J to 2 bases, leaving 17 bases not matched to a gene. CDR1 and CDR2 (germline): SGHRS, YFSETQ. This CDR3 spans 18 amino acids. The CDR3 DNA sequence: TGCGCCAGCTGCGGGACAGGGTATATCCCTGCGATCACAGATACGCAGTATTTT. Protein: CASCGTGYIPAITDTQYF. The complete variable domain, with remaining parts taken from reference TRBV5-1 and TRBJ2-3, reads KAGVTQTPRYLIKTRGQQVTLSCSPISGHRSVSWYQQTPGQGLQFLFEYFSETQRNKGNFPGRFSGRQFSNSRSEMNVSTLELGDSALYLCASCGTGYIPAITDTQYFGPGTRLTVL.

This clone was seen a handful of times. The rearrangement joins TRBV6-1 to TRBJ2-2, with TRBD2 matching 14 bases. The CDR3 length is 15 residues. Germline V gene lookup returns CDR1 MNHNS and CDR2 SASEGT. The V gene end was trimmed by 4 bases and the J gene end by 6 bases; junction bases not matched to a gene: 1. This chain's CDR3 is CASSGLAGGPGELFF. The CDR3 coding sequence is TGTGCCAGCAGTGGACTAGCGGGAGGGCCCGGGGAGCTGTTTTTT.

The chain has TRBV6-6 and TRBJ2-2; 8 bases match TRBD2. CDR1 MNHNY and CDR2 SVGAGI come from the germline V gene (reference sequence). The CDR3 runs to 13 residues. The ends lost 5 bases at V and 6 bases at J; junction bases unmatched: 2. CDR3 amino acids: CASSVAGPGELFF. The CDR3 DNA is TGTGCCAGCAGTGTAGCGGGACCCGGGGAGCTGTTTTTT.

The chain joins TRBV10-1 to TRBJ2-2; 10 bases agree with TRBD2. The CDR3 has 14 residues. V shed 6 bases, J shed 5 bases, and the junction held 3 bases outside the gene matches. CDR1 and CDR2 (germline): WNHNN, SYGVQD (reference sequence). CDR3 sequence: CASRPTSGTGELFF. The CDR3 DNA reads as TGCGCCAGCAGACCGACTAGCGGGACCGGGGAGCTGTTTTTT.

The V call is TRBV5-1, the J call TRBJ2-5; 14 bases align to TRBD2. Germline trimming cut 2 bases from V and 5 bases from J; bases unmatched to any gene: 8. Germline V gene lookup returns CDR1 SGHRS and CDR2 YFSETQ. The CDR3 runs to 17 residues. DNA of the CDR3: TGCGCCAGCAGCTTACCGGGACTAGCGGGAGAAAAGGAGACCCAGTACTTC. Protein sequence: CASSLPGLAGEKETQYF.

The chain links TRBV7-9 to TRBJ2-1; 11 nucleotides agree with TRBD1. Germline lookup yields CDR1 SEHNR and CDR2 FQNEAQ (reference sequence). V shed 6 bases, J shed 8 bases, and the junction held 12 bases outside the gene matches. There are 16 residues in the CDR3. The CDR3 coding sequence is TGTGCCAGCAGTTCACCATCCCGGGACAGGGGGTATGAGCAGTTCTTC. Translating it yields CASSSPSRDRGYEQFF.

The V call is TRBV5-5, the J call TRBJ1-4; 10 nucleotides match TRBD1. Germline V lookup: CDR1 SGHKS, CDR2 YYEKEE (reference sequence). J was trimmed by 8 bases and V by 2 bases; bases with no gene match: 3. The CDR3 covers 14 residues. CDR3 loop: CASSLGTGAEKLFF. CDR3 coding DNA: TGTGCCAGCAGCTTAGGGACAGGGGCAGAAAAACTGTTTTTT.

This clone showed up just once. The V gene is TRBV27, the J gene TRBJ2-2, with 11 nucleotides matching TRBD2. Germline V gene sequence: CDR1 MNHEY, CDR2 SMNVEV (reference sequence). V was clipped by 2 bases and J by 1 base; unmatched bases: 6. The CDR3 is made up of 18 amino acids. CDR3 loop: CASSLGLAGGKNTGELFF. CDR3 sequence (DNA): TGTGCCAGCAGTTTAGGGCTAGCGGGAGGCAAGAACACCGGGGAGCTGTTTTTT.

V and J are TRBV7-9 and TRBJ2-7; 12 bases are a match to TRBD2. The J segment lost 4 bases and the V segment lost 1 base, leaving 5 bases of the junction unmatched. The CDR3 is 16 amino acids. CDR1 is SEHNR, CDR2 FQNEAQ, per germline (reference sequence). Here the CDR3 DNA reads TGTGCCAGCAGCTTAGGGCTAGCGGGAGGGGCATACGAGCAGTACGTC. Translation gives CASSLGLAGGAYEQYV.

This clone was observed once. The chain carries TRBV7-2 and TRBJ2-5, with D tentatively TRBD2 (6 bases). This CDR3 spans 13 amino acids. V lost 1 base, J lost 5 bases, and 8 bases lay in between. The germline gives CDR1 SGHTA, CDR2 FQGNSA. Here the CDR3 reads CASSLERGETQYF. The CDR3, as DNA: TGTGCCAGCAGCTTAGAACGGGGGGAGACCCAGTACTTC. The full variable domain, in which reference TRBV7-2 and TRBJ2-5 provide the parts outside the CDR3, is GAGVSQSPSNKVTEKGKDVELRCDPISGHTALYWYRQSLGQGLEFLIYFQGNSAPDKSGLPSDRFSAERTGGSVSTLTIQRTQQEDSAVYLCASSLERGETQYFGPGTRLLVL.

This rearrangement joins TRBV7-2 to TRBJ1-1; TRBD1 matches at 9 bases. This CDR3 spans 16 amino acids. In germline, CDR1 is SGHTA, CDR2 FQGNSA. V was clipped by 1 base and J by 5 bases; unmatched bases: 8. The CDR3 nucleotides are TGTGCCAGCAGCTTAGGTACAGGGGGCGACTGGACTGAAGCTTTCTTT. It specifies CASSLGTGGDWTEAFF.

V and J are TRBV10-3 and TRBJ2-2; TRBD2 matches at 11 bases. The CDR3 spans 16 residues. In germline, CDR1 is ENHRY, CDR2 SYGVKD. The J segment lost 7 bases and the V segment lost 1 base, leaving 5 bases of the junction unmatched. CDR3 nucleotides: TGTGCCATCAGTGAGTTTAGCGGGAGGGCCCGCGGGGAGCTGTTTTTT. Translation gives CAISEFSGRARGELFF.

This clone was found once. The J gene is TRBJ2-1, the V gene TRBV19; 8 bases are a match to TRBD2. V was pared by 0 bases and J by 0 bases, with 4 bases of the junction left unmatched. Germline-derived CDR1 and CDR2 are LNHDA and SQIVND (reference sequence). The CDR3 totals 17 residues. CDR3 in amino acids: CASSIELAVSSYNEQFF. CDR3 nucleotides: TGTGCCAGTAGTATAGAACTAGCGGTAAGCTCCTACAATGAGCAGTTCTTC.

This clone was observed a single time. The chain couples TRBV6-5 to TRBJ1-1, with 7 bases lining up with TRBD1. The CDR3 covers 12 residues. Per germline, CDR1 MNHEY and CDR2 SVGAGI. V trimming: 0 bases; J trimming: 11 bases; junction bases outside the gene matches: 3. CDR3 DNA sequence: TGTGCCAGCAGTTACTCGACAGGGATTGCTTTCTTT. It encodes CASSYSTGIAFF.

The chain uses TRBV27 and TRBJ2-1; D may be TRBD2 (5 bases). This CDR3 has 16 amino acids. Trimming stripped 5 bases from V and 3 bases from J, with 17 bases between. Germline assignment: CDR1 MNHEY and CDR2 SMNVEV (reference sequence). The CDR3 sequence: CASSPFLAGLYNEQFF. The CDR3 DNA sequence: TGTGCCAGCAGTCCCTTCTTGGCGGGTCTCTACAATGAGCAGTTCTTC.

The rearrangement uses TRBV6-4 and TRBJ2-1, with TRBD1 as a possible D gene (6 bases). The CDR3 runs to 16 residues. The V and J ends lost 2 bases and 6 bases respectively, with 17 bases between them. Germline lookup yields CDR1 MRHNA and CDR2 SNTAGT. CDR3 coding DNA: TGTGCCAGCAGTGACACTGGACAGTTCGGGATCAATGAGCAGTTCTTC. It translates to CASSDTGQFGINEQFF.

CDR3 region: CASSSQGVYGYTF. The DNA for the CDR3 is TGTGCCAGCAGCTCCCAGGGGGTCTATGGCTACACCTTC. The chain links TRBV5-6 to TRBJ1-2; TRBD1 matches 7 bases. Germline V CDR1 and CDR2: SGHDT, YYEEEE. The CDR3 runs to 13 residues. The V and J ends lost 3 bases and 4 bases, in that order; junction bases with no gene match: 3.

The chain combines TRBV11-2 with TRBJ2-5, with TRBD2 identical over 14 bases. The V gene end was trimmed by 5 bases and the J gene end by 5 bases; junction bases not matched to a gene: 7. Germline CDR1 is SGHAT and CDR2 is FQNNGV. This CDR3 region has 16 residues. The CDR3 sequence: CASSRGLAGGWETQYF. As DNA, the CDR3 is TGTGCCAGCAGCCGTGGACTAGCGGGAGGCTGGGAGACCCAGTACTTC.

The J gene is TRBJ1-4, the V gene TRBV28; 8 bases agree with TRBD1. Germline V gives CDR1 MDHEN, CDR2 SYDVKM. This CDR3 is 15 amino acids long. Unmatched junction bases numbered 12, after V lost 8 bases and J lost 7 bases. This CDR3 is CASGTVQGAGEKLFF. Written as DNA, the CDR3 is TGTGCCAGCGGTACCGTGCAGGGGGCCGGTGAAAAACTGTTTTTT.

The V call is TRBV11-2, the J call TRBJ2-1; 10 bases are a match to TRBD2. Germline V gene data show CDR1 as SGHAT and CDR2 as FQNNGV. This CDR3 is 16 amino acids long. V was pared by 5 bases and J by 4 bases, with 8 bases of the junction left unmatched. DNA of the CDR3: TGTGCCAGCAGCGTGATCGGGACTAGCGAATACAATGAGCAGTTCTTC. Its protein product is CASSVIGTSEYNEQFF.

This rearrangement joins TRBV6-1 to TRBJ2-7, with 7 bases fitting TRBD1. The trim removed 6 bases at V and 4 bases at J, leaving 6 bases unmatched. Germline lookup yields CDR1 MNHNS and CDR2 SASEGT. CDR3 length: 13 amino acids. The CDR3 DNA sequence: TGTGCCAGCAGCCCAGGGGGAGATTACGAGCAGTACGTC. Its translation: CASSPGGDYEQYV.

The chain carries TRBV6-5 and TRBJ2-1, with 7 nucleotides matching TRBD2. This CDR3 contains 14 residues. The germline gives CDR1 MNHEY, CDR2 SVGAGI. Germline trimming cut 0 bases from V and 7 bases from J; bases unmatched to any gene: 3. The CDR3, as DNA: TGTGCCAGCAGTTACTCACTAGCGTATAATGAGCAGTTCTTC. Encoded protein: CASSYSLAYNEQFF.

This chain uses TRBV2 with TRBJ2-3, with D tentatively TRBD2 (6 bases). The germline V and J ends were trimmed by 2 bases and 4 bases, with 10 bases remaining between them. The germline gives CDR1 SNHLY, CDR2 FYNNEI. This CDR3 is 14 amino acids long. CDR3 sequence reads: CASSELRGSDTQYF. The CDR3 nucleotides read TGTGCCAGCAGTGAATTGCGGGGCTCAGATACGCAGTATTTT.